The TCR beta chain described here comes from a study of CD8+ T cells in alopecia areata. The CDR3 is 15 residues long. This sample's treatment: oral pan-JAK inhibitor, 5-10 mg twice daily. Punch biopsies of lesional scalp, plus peripheral blood, were taken from alopecia areata patients. This clone was recorded once. Reverse transcription of extracted RNA yielded cDNA, which provided the sequencing template. TCRdb keeps only in-frame clones here, not all; method: immunoSEQ multiplex PCR. This sample carries fewer than 150,000 clones, roughly 50% of them seen once, and the ten largest clones take approximately 31%.

The clonotype originates from a human donor with alopecia areata. The rearrangement joins TRBV1 to TRBJ1-1. TRBV1 is tagged as a pseudogene. The material was CD8+ T cells sorted from blood, obtained at week 4, from a patient treated with tofacitinib. The CDR3 DNA is TGCACCAGCAGCGTAATTGACTGGGCGAACACTGAAGCTTTCTTT. Protein: CTSSVIDWANTEAFF.